The sequence of this TCR beta chain was determined in a study of identical twins. It was template switching that added a universal primer site, and there were unique molecular identifiers on the cDNA. From the 5' RACE reads, TCRdb called clonotypes with MiXCR, one entry per CDR3 protein. The sample gives 750,000 to 950,000 distinct CDR3 sequences, over 9% of which show up once; about 1.5% is in the top ten. This clonotype was detected only a few times. Germline V gives CDR1 SGHVS, CDR2 FQNEAQ. This CDR3 region has 14 residues. The V and J ends lost 5 bases and 9 bases respectively, with 17 bases between them. The same data also went into a second study, on yellow fever vaccine responses in identical twins.

The clonotype was recovered from a woman younger than 30 in good health. Sample: PBMCs. The chain joins TRBV7-8 to TRBJ2-1; a weak D match, TRBD2 (6 bases). The CDR3 DNA is TGTGCCAGCAGCAACCGAGGAGGGCCCAGTGAGCAGTTCTTC. Amino acid sequence: CASSNRGGPSEQFF.